The 28 T cell receptor beta chains below were found in one sample sequenced in a study of blood T cells in healthy people across ages. Together with a sample-barcoded 5' primer, a J-beta primer mix was included in a second PCR lasting roughly 6 to 12 cycles. In TCRdb, the 5' RACE reads were re-called with MiXCR into one record per CDR3 protein. The table has around 800,000 distinct CDR3 sequences, 20% to 30% seen once. These same records also appear under a second study, on T cells of mothers and their children.

Sample: blood. The origin of the receptors is a boy aged 5 to 17 in good health.

Turning to this clonotype: This may come from a read error, since a much larger clone is one base off. The rearrangement joins TRBV27 to TRBJ2-6; 9 bases align to TRBD1. Germline-derived CDR1 and CDR2 are MNHEY and SMNVEV (reference sequence). The CDR3 covers 18 residues. CDR3 DNA sequence: TGTGCCAGCAGCTTCAGGACAGGGGCCAACTCTGGGGCCGACGTCCTGACTTTC. Encoded protein: CASSFRTGANSGADVLTF. Using reference TRBV27 and TRBJ2-6 for the parts outside the CDR3, the full variable domain is EAQVTQNPRYLITVTGKKLTVTCSQNMNHEYMSWYRQDPGLGLRQIYYSMNVEVTDKGDVPEGYKVSRKEKRNFPLILESPSPNQTSLYFCASSFRTGANSGADVLTFGAGSRLTVL.

This clonotype has just a few counts. The J gene is TRBJ2-7, the V gene TRBV20-1; D is perhaps TRBD2 (5 bases). Trimming removed 6 bases at V and 1 base at J, with 13 bases between. CDR1 and CDR2 (germline): DFQATT, SNEGSKA (reference sequence). The CDR3 consists of 13 residues. CDR3 DNA sequence: TGCAGTGCGACCGAGGGCTCTTCCTACGAGCAGTACTTC. It specifies CSATEGSSYEQYF.

The V call is TRBV6-5, the J call TRBJ1-1; D gene ambiguous. The CDR3 has 13 amino acids. From germline, CDR1 is MNHEY and CDR2 SVGAGI. The V end was cut by 6 bases, the J end by 11 bases, with 19 bases between. In nucleotides, the CDR3 is TGTGCCAGCAGCCCGGACGCGCGCGCTGGGGCTTTCTTT. This gives the protein CASSPDARAGAFF.

The V call is TRBV6-1, the J call TRBJ2-1; D might be TRBD2 (5 bases). Germline V gene data show CDR1 as MNHNS and CDR2 as SASEGT. This CDR3 is built from 16 residues. Trimming pared 8 bases from V and 0 bases from J, leaving 17 bases between. The CDR3 sequence is CASYGGQASSYNEQFF. As DNA, the CDR3 is TGTGCCAGCTATGGAGGTCAGGCCAGCTCCTACAATGAGCAGTTCTTC.

This clonotype was counted only a few times. The chain links TRBV11-2 to TRBJ2-5; D gene ambiguous. Germline V gene lookup returns CDR1 SGHAT and CDR2 FQNNGV. This CDR3 comprises 12 residues. V was pared by 0 bases and J by 5 bases, with 4 bases between. CDR3 DNA: TGTGCCAGCAGCTTAGATATGGAGACCCAGTACTTC. This translates into CASSLDMETQYF.

J is TRBJ1-2 and V is TRBV6-2 or TRBV6-3; D might be TRBD1 (5 bases). V lost 7 bases, J lost 8 bases, and 11 bases lay in between. The CDR3 consists of 11 residues. Germline V gene data show CDR1 as MNHEY and CDR2 as SVGEGT. CDR3 in amino acids: CASKQGYGYTF. CDR3 sequence (DNA): TGTGCCAGCAAGCAGGGTTACGGCTACACCTTC.

The gene calls are TRBV12-3 or TRBV12-4 and TRBJ2-5, with unresolved D. V was shortened by 3 bases and J by 4 bases, with 12 bases between the two germline ends. CDR3 length equals 14 residues. Here the CDR3 reads CASSFRRSAETQYF. Written as DNA, the CDR3 is TGTGCCAGCAGTTTTAGACGCTCGGCAGAGACCCAGTACTTC.

The genes are TRBV6-1 and TRBJ2-7, with 11 bases that match TRBD1. The junction had 10 bases not matched to a gene; V was cut back by 5 bases and J by 7 bases. Germline assignment: CDR1 MNHNS and CDR2 SASEGT. The length of the CDR3 is 15 residues. Here the CDR3 reads CASSSGTGGVWEQYF. CDR3 DNA: TGTGCCAGCAGTTCCGGGACAGGGGGAGTCTGGGAGCAGTACTTC.

This clonotype appeared a few times. The CDR3 is CASSSGPAAGEQFF. As DNA, the CDR3 is TGCGCCAGCAGCTCGGGGCCTGCGGCCGGAGAACAGTTCTTC. The chain carries TRBV5-1 and TRBJ2-1, with D possibly called TRBD1 or TRBD2 (5 bases each). V was trimmed by 3 bases and J by 13 bases, leaving 20 bases between them. CDR1 and CDR2 from the germline V gene are SGHRS and YFSETQ. The CDR3 runs 14 residues.

The V call is TRBV2, the J call TRBJ2-1; 7 bases line up with TRBD1. This CDR3 is 14 amino acids long. Germline loops: CDR1 SNHLY, CDR2 FYNNEI. V lost 9 bases and J lost 1; bases outside the gene matches: 6. CDR3 protein: CASGQAPSYNEQFF. The CDR3 nucleotides read TGTGCCAGTGGACAGGCCCCTTCCTACAATGAGCAGTTCTTC.

This clonotype was observed a few times. The J gene is TRBJ2-3, the V gene TRBV5-1, with TRBD2 matching 13 bases. J was trimmed by 6 bases and V by 3 bases; bases with no gene match: 7. This CDR3 spans 16 amino acids. Germline V gene lookup returns CDR1 SGHRS and CDR2 YFSETQ. The CDR3 nucleotides are TGCGCCAGCAGCTCCACTAGCGGGGGGGCCAAGGATACGCAGTATTTT. Encoded protein: CASSSTSGGAKDTQYF.

This chain joins TRBV4-1 and TRBJ1-6; D is possibly TRBD1 (6 bases). The length of the CDR3 is 18 residues. With 0 bases removed from V and 10 bases from J, the gap between germline ends came to 22 bases. Germline CDR1 is MGHRA and CDR2 is YSYEKL. CDR3 sequence reads: CASSQDLKVWAQGSPLHF. The CDR3 nucleotides are TGCGCCAGCAGCCAAGATTTAAAAGTGTGGGCCCAGGGGTCACCCCTCCACTTT.

This clonotype has more than one count but fewer than ten. The rearrangement uses TRBV30 and TRBJ2-7; TRBD2 matches 8 bases. The V gene end was trimmed by 8 bases and the J gene end by 0 bases; junction bases not matched to a gene: 6. The germline V gene has CDR1 GTSNPN and CDR2 SVGIG (reference sequence). The CDR3 contains 13 residues. The CDR3 DNA sequence: TGTGCCCGGGGGGGGGCAAACTCCTACGAGCAGTACTTC. The encoded protein is CARGGANSYEQYF. The complete variable domain, with remaining parts taken from reference TRBV30 and TRBJ2-7, reads SQTIHQWPATLVQPVGSPLSLECTVEGTSNPNLYWYRQAAGRGLQLLFYSVGIGQISSEVPQNLSASRPQDRQFILSSKKLLLSDSGFYLCARGGANSYEQYFGPGTRLTVT.

The genes are TRBV11-2 and TRBJ2-5; D is perhaps TRBD1 (6 bases). Trimming took off 4 bases at V and 12 bases at J, with 21 bases between the two ends. CDR3 length: 14 residues. In germline, CDR1 is SGHAT, CDR2 FQNNGV. CDR3 sequence: CASSSIRMKQGKYF. CDR3 DNA sequence: TGTGCCAGCAGCTCCATAAGAATGAAGCAGGGGAAGTACTTC.

The chain has TRBV6-5 and TRBJ2-7; TRBD2 is a possible D gene (6 bases). The length of the CDR3 is 16 residues. The germline V and J ends were trimmed by 1 base and 6 bases, with 19 bases remaining between them. Germline CDR1 is MNHEY and CDR2 is SVGAGI. The CDR3 here is CASSYLGGLFPLEQYF. The CDR3 coding sequence is TGTGCCAGCAGTTACTTGGGAGGCCTGTTCCCCCTCGAGCAGTACTTC.

In its sample, this clonotype was seen a few times. This chain uses TRBV5-1 with TRBJ2-3; D gene uncertain. Germline loops: CDR1 SGHRS, CDR2 YFSETQ. This CDR3 has 14 amino acids. With 2 bases removed from V and 4 bases from J, the gap between germline ends came to 11 bases. This CDR3 reads CASSFSTIPDTQYF. DNA for the CDR3: TGCGCCAGCAGCTTTAGCACGATCCCAGATACGCAGTATTTT. Filled out from reference TRBV5-1 and TRBJ2-3, the complete variable domain reads KAGVTQTPRYLIKTRGQQVTLSCSPISGHRSVSWYQQTPGQGLQFLFEYFSETQRNKGNFPGRFSGRQFSNSRSEMNVSTLELGDSALYLCASSFSTIPDTQYFGPGTRLTVL.

The chain links TRBV6-6 to TRBJ2-5, with TRBD1 identical over 7 bases. V shed 5 bases, J shed 5 bases, and the junction held 11 bases outside the gene matches. The length of the CDR3 is 15 residues. Germline CDR1 MNHNY, CDR2 SVGAGI (reference sequence). CDR3 nucleotides: TGTGCCAGCAGTACTGCCCGACAGGGACGGGAGACCCAGTACTTC. Its translation is CASSTARQGRETQYF.

The sample holds a few counts of this clonotype. The V gene is TRBV10-1, the J gene TRBJ2-7; 8 bases align to TRBD1. The CDR3 sequence is 16 residues long. V was pared by 8 bases and J by 5 bases, with 17 bases of the junction left unmatched. Germline CDR1 WNHNN, CDR2 SYGVQD (reference sequence). CDR3 residues: CASGGGPQGAWNEQYF. In DNA form, the CDR3 reads TGCGCCAGCGGTGGGGGCCCCCAGGGGGCATGGAACGAGCAGTACTTC.

With regard to this clonotype: Lacking the conserved final phenylalanine or tryptophan, this CDR3 likely reflects a read error. The chain joins TRBV12-3 or TRBV12-4 to TRBJ2-1, with 7 nucleotides matching TRBD1. V was pared by 6 bases and J by 8 bases, with 10 bases of the junction left unmatched. This CDR3 contains 14 residues. CDR3 DNA: TGTGCCAGCAGAGTCGACAGGGTAGGCGATGAGCAGTTCCTC. This encodes CASRVDRVGDEQFL.

On this clonotype: A much more abundant neighbour one base away suggests this may be a read error. Likely a read error: the CDR3 ends without its conserved phenylalanine or tryptophan. The chain links TRBV3-1 to TRBJ2-5; 13 bases align to TRBD2. This CDR3 has 15 residues. Unmatched junction bases numbered 1, after V lost 6 bases and J lost 0 bases. Germline loops: CDR1 LGHDT, CDR2 YNNKEL (reference sequence). For the CDR3, the DNA is TGTGCCAGCAGTGGACTAGCGGGGGACCAAGAGACCCAGTACCTC. As protein: CASSGLAGDQETQYL.

The chain's CDR3 is CASDAQGRNIQYF. CDR3 in DNA: TGTGCCAGCGATGCACAGGGGAGAAACATTCAGTACTTC. The V gene is TRBV2, the J gene TRBJ2-4, with 7 bases matching TRBD1. The CDR3 extends over 13 amino acids. The germline V gene has CDR1 SNHLY and CDR2 FYNNEI. V lost 8 bases, J lost 6 bases, and 7 bases stayed unmatched. The variable domain in full, completed from reference TRBV2 and TRBJ2-4, reads EPEVTQTPSHQVTQMGQEVILRCVPISNHLYFYWYRQILGQKVEFLVSFYNNEISEKSEIFDDQFSVERPDGSNFTLKIRSTKLEDSAMYFCASDAQGRNIQYFGAGTRLSVL.

This clonotype was seen a handful of times. The genes are TRBV29-1 and TRBJ1-1; 12 bases line up with TRBD1. J gave up 6 bases and V 4 bases, and 6 bases lay outside the gene matches. Germline lookup yields CDR1 SQVTM and CDR2 ANQGSEA. The CDR3 length is 14 residues. CDR3 in amino acids: CSVARDRGQSEAFF. The CDR3 nucleotides read TGCAGCGTTGCTCGGGACAGGGGGCAGTCTGAAGCTTTCTTT.

The chain links TRBV7-2 to TRBJ2-5; 11 bases are shared with TRBD1. Trimming took 6 bases from V and 4 from J; bases not matched to a gene: 4. Germline CDR1 SGHTA, CDR2 FQGNSA. The length of the CDR3 is 14 residues. This CDR3 is CASSGQGAIETQYF. CDR3 DNA sequence: TGTGCCAGCAGTGGACAGGGGGCGATAGAGACCCAGTACTTC.

The V call is TRBV5-1, the J call TRBJ2-5; 15 bases match TRBD2. V lost 3 bases, J lost 5 bases, and 17 bases stayed unmatched. CDR3 size: 20 residues. The germline gives CDR1 SGHRS, CDR2 YFSETQ. CDR3 DNA: TGCGCCAGCAGCTCGGACAGGACCGGGACTAGCGGGGGGCGACGGGAGACCCAGTACTTC. This encodes CASSSDRTGTSGGRRETQYF.

Only a few counts were recorded for this clonotype. The V and J genes are TRBV10-3 and TRBJ2-2; 13 bases match TRBD2. V lost 5 bases, J lost 0 bases, and 6 bases stayed unmatched. CDR3 length: 18 residues. Looked up from germline, CDR1 is ENHRY and CDR2 is SYGVKD. The CDR3: CAISRLAGGPSNTGELFF. DNA for the CDR3: TGTGCCATCAGTCGACTAGCGGGGGGCCCATCGAACACCGGGGAGCTGTTTTTT.

This clonotype was seen a handful of times. V usage is TRBV6-2 or TRBV6-3 and J usage is TRBJ2-1; D gene unclear. The J call may be in error: the DNA end matches TRBJ2-7 better. Germline V gene data show CDR1 as MNHEY and CDR2 as SVGEGT. The CDR3 totals 12 residues. The CDR3 sequence is CASSWSGYEQYF. The CDR3 DNA follows: TGTGCCAGCAGTTGGAGTGGGTACGAGCAGTACTTC.

This clonotype was detected many times. This chain joins TRBV6-1 and TRBJ2-1; the match to TRBD2 covers 14 bases. Germline assignment: CDR1 MNHNS and CDR2 SASEGT. Trimming removed 3 bases from V and 3 bases from J; junction bases left unmatched: 4. This CDR3 spans 17 amino acids. The CDR3 region is CASSDPGTSGGYNEQFF. The CDR3 DNA is TGTGCCAGCAGTGACCCCGGGACTAGCGGGGGCTACAATGAGCAGTTCTTC.

The V and J genes are TRBV20-1 and TRBJ2-3; 7 nucleotides align to TRBD1. The J segment lost 0 bases and the V segment lost 7 bases, leaving 10 bases of the junction unmatched. Germline assignment: CDR1 DFQATT and CDR2 SNEGSKA (reference sequence). This CDR3 has 15 amino acids. CDR3 nucleotide sequence: TGCAGTGTTAGGGAGACAGGGTTAAGCACAGATACGCAGTATTTT. Amino acid sequence: CSVRETGLSTDTQYF.